Sequencing of this T cell receptor beta chain was carried out in a study of sequential checkpoint blockade in melanoma. Sequencing was performed with immunoSEQ multiplex PCR; in TCRdb, only in-frame clones are kept and a portion is missing. The repertoire holds around 10,000 clones, with under 30% as singletons. This clone was detected a few times. What it binds is not known. Treatment defined: randomized to nivolumab then ipilimumab (arm A) or the reverse (arm B). DNA-damaging chemotherapy had not been given to any patient beforehand. Trimming removed 7 bases from V and 1 base from J, with 19 bases in between. The CDR3 is 16 residues long. From germline, CDR1 is SGDLS and CDR2 YYNGEE. Whole-study results and caveats: For nivolumab-first patients, baseline tumor clonality was associated with response.

The sample was tumor tissue (inferred from file names), taken from a patient given nivolumab and ipilimumab in sequence. This TCR was recovered from a human donor with melanoma. The genes are TRBV9 and TRBJ2-3; tentative D call: TRBD2 (6 bases). The CDR3 is CASPNPGVPGTDTQYF. The CDR3 nucleotides are TGTGCCAGCCCCAACCCGGGGGTTCCGGGCACAGATACGCAGTATTTT.